These T cell receptor beta chains were read from a single sample in a study of OX40 agonist ivuxolimab in advanced cancers. Sequenced by immunoSEQ multiplex PCR; TCRdb stores in-frame clones only, minus some. Counted here are roughly 80,000 clones, approximately 80% occurring once; the ten biggest clones make up 1.5% to 2%. Source: CD4+ or CD8+ T cells sorted from blood, taken in a trial of the OX40 agonist ivuxolimab. These receptors came from an adult with an advanced solid tumor such as melanoma, head and neck, liver or kidney cancer. CDR3s include the opening cysteine and the closing phenylalanine or tryptophan. The D gene is left open where the match is weak. Not all rows give a size; the values are once, few, many and, for expanded clones, a class.

size: NA; V: TRBV2; J: TRBJ1-1; D: NA; DNA: TGTGCCAGCAGGGTTCAGGGTAGTAACACTGAAGCTTTCTTT; CDR3: CASRVQGSNTEAFF
size: few; V: TRBV30; J: TRBJ1-5; D: NA; DNA: TGTGCCTGGAGAGGAGCGACGGGCCTAAATCAGCCCCAGCATTTT; CDR3: CAWRGATGLNQPQHF
size: many; V: TRBV7-2; J: TRBJ1-6; D: NA; DNA: TGTGCCAGCAGCTTGATGGGACGTGATAATTCACCCCTCCACTTT; CDR3: CASSLMGRDNSPLHF
size: NA; V: TRBV28; J: TRBJ1-3; D: TRBD1; DNA: TGTGCCAGCAGTTTACCCAGGGACAGGAGCTCTGGAAACACCATATATTTT; CDR3: CASSLPRDRSSGNTIYF
size: NA; V: TRBV5-1; J: TRBJ2-1; D: TRBD2; DNA: TGCGCCAGCAGCCTAGCGGGAGGGCCAAATGAGCAGTTCTTC; CDR3: CASSLAGGPNEQFF
size: NA; V: TRBV7-8; J: TRBJ1-2; D: NA; DNA: TGTGCCAGCAGCTTAGACAGGGCTAACTATGGCTACACCTTC; CDR3: CASSLDRANYGYTF
size: once; V: TRBV5-1; J: TRBJ1-2; D: NA; DNA: TGCGCCAGCAGCTTGGATGGGGGGGCCTATGGCTACACCTTC; CDR3: CASSLDGGAYGYTF
size: NA; V: TRBV30; J: TRBJ2-2; D: TRBD2; DNA: TGTGCCTGGAGTGCCCCTTCCGGGGGGGCCCTGGCCCCCGGGGAGCTGTTTTTT; CDR3: CAWSAPSGGALAPGELFF
size: once; V: TRBV5-1; J: TRBJ2-2; D: NA; DNA: TGCGCCAGCAGCTTGGAAATAGACGGGGAGCTGTTTTTT; CDR3: CASSLEIDGELFF
size: NA; V: TRBV4-2; J: TRBJ1-5; D: TRBD1; DNA: TGTGCCAGCAGCCAAGAGGGCAGGGGGCCCCAGCCCCAGCATTTT; CDR3: CASSQEGRGPQPQHF
size: NA; V: TRBV18; J: TRBJ2-5; D: NA; DNA: TGTGCCAGCTCCACGATCCGGCAAGAGACCCAGTACTTC; CDR3: CASSTIRQETQYF
size: NA; V: TRBV19; J: TRBJ2-7; D: NA; DNA: TGTGCCAGTAGTATGAGGGCGGGGTCCGCCTACGAGCAGTACTTC; CDR3: CASSMRAGSAYEQYF
size: NA; V: TRBV19; J: TRBJ2-7; D: TRBD2; DNA: TGTGCCAGTAGTAGCGCTAGCGGGGGAACCTACGAGCAGTACTTC; CDR3: CASSSASGGTYEQYF
size: few; V: TRBV15; J: TRBJ1-5; D: TRBD1; DNA: TGTGCCACCACACCGGGACAGGGCCTTAATCAGCCCCAGCATTTT; CDR3: CATTPGQGLNQPQHF
size: NA; V: TRBV29-1; J: TRBJ1-4; D: NA; DNA: TGCAGCGTTGAAGATACCGCTAATGAAAAACTGTTTTTT; CDR3: CSVEDTANEKLFF
size: few; V: TRBV28; J: TRBJ2-3; D: TRBD2; DNA: TGTGCCAGCTTAGGGCCGCTAGCGGTGAATACGCAGTATTTT; CDR3: CASLGPLAVNTQYF
size: NA; V: TRBV4-1; J: TRBJ2-3; D: NA; DNA: TGCGCCAGCAGCCAATTTCCGCGAAGCACAGATACGCAGTATTTT; CDR3: CASSQFPRSTDTQYF
size: NA; V: TRBV5-1; J: TRBJ1-1; D: NA; DNA: TGCGCCAGCAGCCCGGGACATCAGAACACTGAAGCTTTCTTT; CDR3: CASSPGHQNTEAFF
size: NA; V: TRBV7-2; J: TRBJ1-1; D: NA; DNA: TGTGCCAGCAGCTTAGAGTTTGGCGCCAGGAACACTGAAGCTTTCTTT; CDR3: CASSLEFGARNTEAFF
size: once; V: TRBV2; J: TRBJ1-5; D: NA; DNA: TGTGCCAGCAGTGAGGGAGATAGGAGCAATCAGCCCCAGCATTTT; CDR3: CASSEGDRSNQPQHF
size: NA; V: TRBV19; J: TRBJ1-2; D: NA; DNA: TGTGCCAGTAGTATCGGGCGGGGGGCCCCCCTATATGGCTACACCTTC; CDR3: CASSIGRGAPLYGYTF
size: NA; V: TRBV9; J: TRBJ2-4; D: NA; DNA: TGTGCCAGCAGCCCCAGGGTAGAGACCAAAAACATTCAGTACTTC; CDR3: CASSPRVETKNIQYF
size: NA; V: TRBV5-1; J: TRBJ2-1; D: TRBD2; DNA: TGCGCCAGCAGTCGCGGGGGAGGAACTTCCAATGAGCAGTTCTTC; CDR3: CASSRGGGTSNEQFF
size: NA; V: TRBV12-5; J: TRBJ2-3; D: TRBD1; DNA: TGTGCTAGTGGCCTCACGACAGGGGGCGGAGATACGCAGTATTTT; CDR3: CASGLTTGGGDTQYF
size: NA; V: TRBV11-2; J: TRBJ2-3; D: NA; DNA: TGTGCCAGCAGCTTTAGTGTAAGGTTCGAGGATACGCAGTATTTT; CDR3: CASSFSVRFEDTQYF
size: NA; V: TRBV5-1; J: TRBJ1-4; D: NA; DNA: TGCGCCAGCAGCAACCGACAGACAACTAATGAAAAACTGTTTTTT; CDR3: CASSNRQTTNEKLFF
size: once; V: TRBV20-1; J: TRBJ2-1; D: NA; DNA: TGCAGTGCAACCCGTCAGAATGAGCAGTTCTTC; CDR3: CSATRQNEQFF
size: NA; V: TRBV2; J: TRBJ2-7; D: TRBD2; DNA: TGTGCCAGCAGTGTGTTGTCTAGCGGCTACGAGCAGTACTTC; CDR3: CASSVLSSGYEQYF
size: NA; V: TRBV11-2; J: TRBJ2-7; D: NA; DNA: TGTGCCAGCAGCATAGCCGGGGGACAGCTTCGCGAGCAGTACTTC; CDR3: CASSIAGGQLREQYF
size: NA; V: TRBV18; J: TRBJ2-3; D: TRBD1; DNA: TGTGCCAGCTCACAGGGGGCGGATACGCAGTATTTT; CDR3: CASSQGADTQYF
size: medium-sized; V: TRBV5-1; J: TRBJ2-7; D: NA; DNA: TGCGCCAGCAGCTTGTCCCAGGCTTACGAGCAGTACTTC; CDR3: CASSLSQAYEQYF
size: NA; V: TRBV5-4; J: TRBJ1-1; D: NA; DNA: TGTGCCAGCAGCTCTGTAGGGCGGAACACTGAAGCTTTCTTT; CDR3: CASSSVGRNTEAFF
size: once; V: TRBV5-1; J: TRBJ2-1; D: TRBD2; DNA: TGCGCCAGCAGCTTAGGACTAGCGGGAGAATACAATGAGCAGTTCTTC; CDR3: CASSLGLAGEYNEQFF
size: NA; V: TRBV11-1; J: TRBJ1-6; D: NA; DNA: TGTGCCAGCAGTTTGAGGGGGGGAAGTAATTCACCCCTCCACTTT; CDR3: CASSLRGGSNSPLHF
size: NA; V: TRBV9; J: TRBJ2-1; D: TRBD2; DNA: TGTGCCAGCAGCGTCGGGACTAGCGTCTTCGAGCAGTTCTTC; CDR3: CASSVGTSVFEQFF
size: NA; V: TRBV11-2; J: TRBJ1-6; D: NA; DNA: TGTGCCAGCAGCTTAGATCAGAAGGATTCACCCCTCCACTTT; CDR3: CASSLDQKDSPLHF
size: NA; V: TRBV6-5; J: TRBJ1-1; D: NA; DNA: TGTGCCAGCAGTCCGGGACGGGCTGTGAACACTGAAGCCTTCTTT; CDR3: CASSPGRAVNTEAFF
size: NA; V: TRBV7-6; J: TRBJ2-7; D: NA; DNA: TGTGCCAGCAGCTTGAGGGGGGGCTACGAGCAGTACTTC; CDR3: CASSLRGGYEQYF
size: NA; V: TRBV15; J: TRBJ2-2; D: NA; DNA: TGTGCCACCAGCACAGAGGTTCCGGGGGCGAACACCGGGGAGCTGTTTTTT; CDR3: CATSTEVPGANTGELFF
size: NA; V: TRBV6-1; J: TRBJ1-5; D: NA; DNA: TGTGCCAGCAGGCGTCAGGGTGACAATCAGCCCCAGCATTTT; CDR3: CASRRQGDNQPQHF
size: NA; V: TRBV6-6; J: TRBJ1-2; D: TRBD1; DNA: TGTGCCAGCAGCCAAACCGGGACAGGGGGCTATGGCTACACCTTC; CDR3: CASSQTGTGGYGYTF
size: few; V: TRBV7-3; J: TRBJ2-1; D: TRBD1; DNA: TGTGCCAGCAGCTTTGTGGGGACAGGGAGGGATGAGCAGTTCTTC; CDR3: CASSFVGTGRDEQFF